The rows below give T cell receptor beta chains drawn from one sample of a study of cytomegalovirus exposure and HLA in healthy donors. Produced via immunoSEQ multiplex PCR; TCRdb's table is partial and in-frame only. Among over 85,000 clones listed, around 80% were seen once. The specimen sequenced was PBMCs. These receptors all stem from a man aged 30 to 45 in good health and CMV-seronegative. Both conserved end residues are part of each CDR3. D genes are given only for firm matches. Rows give clone size only sometimes, using once, few, many, or a class for an expanded clone.

.	TRBV20-1	.	TRBJ2-3	CSARSADTQYF	TGCAGTGCTAGATCCGCGGATACGCAGTATTTT
TRBD2	TRBV13	.	TRBJ2-3	CAGRGGSDTQYF	TGTGCCGGGAGGGGTGGGTCAGATACGCAGTATTTT
.	TRBV29-1	.	TRBJ1-4	CSVEDTGATNEKLFF	TGCAGCGTTGAAGATACGGGGGCAACTAATGAAAAACTGTTTTTT
.	TRBV19	.	TRBJ2-2	CASSIGASGELFF	TGTGCCAGTAGTATAGGCGCGAGCGGGGAGCTGTTTTTT
.	TRBV13	once	TRBJ2-5	CASSSRAGGETQYF	TGTGCCAGCAGCTCCCGCGCCGGAGGAGAGACCCAGTACTTC
TRBD2	TRBV4-1	.	TRBJ2-3	CASSLWTSGTDTQYF	TGCGCCAGCAGCCTATGGACTAGCGGCACAGATACGCAGTATTTT
TRBD1	TRBV10-3	.	TRBJ2-7	CAIRRDRAYEQYF	TGTGCCATACGCCGGGACAGGGCCTACGAGCAGTACTTC
TRBD1	TRBV9	once	TRBJ1-3	CASTPTGGFSGNTIYF	TGTGCCAGCACCCCGACAGGGGGCTTCTCTGGAAACACCATATATTTT
TRBD1	TRBV27	.	TRBJ1-1	CASSTQGAGNTEAFF	TGTGCCAGCAGTACACAGGGGGCGGGGAACACTGAAGCTTTCTTT
.	TRBV6-1	.	TRBJ2-7	CASKQGSEQYF	TGTGCCAGCAAGCAGGGTTCCGAGCAGTACTTC
.	TRBV6-1	.	TRBJ2-7	CASSESAYEQYF	TGTGCCAGCAGTGAATCCGCCTACGAGCAGTACTTC
.	TRBV27	.	TRBJ2-2	CASSLGQPGELFF	TGTGCCAGCAGTTTAGGGCAGCCCGGGGAGCTGTTTTTT
.	TRBV7-9	.	TRBJ1-4	CASRAGTDEKLFF	TGTGCCAGCAGGGCGGGGACGGATGAAAAACTGTTTTTT
.	TRBV18	.	TRBJ2-2	CASSPGASSNTGELFF	TGTGCCAGCTCACCAGGGGCCAGCTCGAACACCGGGGAGCTGTTTTTT
.	TRBV5-1	.	TRBJ1-2	CASSPRVNYGYTF	TGCGCCAGCAGCCCGAGAGTAAACTATGGCTACACCTTC
TRBD2	TRBV7-9	few	TRBJ2-3	CASSLLGTSGMDTDTQYF	TGTGCCAGCAGCTTATTAGGGACTAGCGGGATGGACACAGATACGCAGTATTTT
.	TRBV6-5	few	TRBJ1-2	CASSYGTSQSGGYTF	TGTGCCAGCAGTTACGGGACATCGCAGAGCGGTGGCTACACCTTC
TRBD1	TRBV4-1	.	TRBJ2-1	CASSQEPQGALRRSSYNEQFF	TGCGCCAGCAGCCAAGAACCACAGGGGGCTCTAAGGAGGAGCTCCTACAATGAGCAGTTCTTC
.	TRBV9	.	TRBJ1-2	CASSVRADGYTF	TGTGCCAGCAGCGTCAGGGCGGATGGCTACACCTTC
TRBD1	TRBV25-1	.	TRBJ1-6	CASSSGTVSGNSPLHF	TGTGCCAGCAGTTCCGGGACAGTCAGCGGAAATTCACCCCTCCACTTT
.	TRBV4-3	.	TRBJ1-2	CASSQGEGGGYTF	TGCGCCAGCAGCCAAGGCGAGGGAGGGGGCTACACCTTC
TRBD2	TRBV7-3	.	TRBJ2-1	CASSPNPSGRHNEQFF	TGTGCCAGCAGCCCGAATCCTAGCGGGCGACACAATGAGCAGTTCTTC
TRBD2	TRBV11-2	.	TRBJ2-5	CASSFSLAGGRETQYF	TGTGCCAGCAGCTTTTCACTAGCGGGAGGCAGGGAGACCCAGTACTTC
.	TRBV19	.	TRBJ1-2	CASSTNPSDGYTF	TGTGCCAGTAGTACTAATCCCTCGGATGGCTACACCTTC
TRBD1	TRBV9	few	TRBJ1-5	CASSATGSSNQPQHF	TGTGCCAGCAGCGCGACAGGGTCTAGCAATCAGCCCCAGCATTTT
TRBD1	TRBV19	.	TRBJ2-2	CASNRRQGNTGELFF	TGTGCCAGTAACAGGCGACAGGGGAACACCGGGGAGCTGTTTTTT
TRBD1	TRBV7-2	.	TRBJ1-5	CASSSGQGVQPQHF	TGTGCCAGCAGCTCGGGACAGGGAGTTCAGCCCCAGCATTTT